This T cell receptor beta chain emerged from a study of cytotoxic CD8 clonotypes in ibrutinib-treated CLL. The length of the CDR3 is 16 residues. With 0 bases clipped from V and 6 bases from J, the junction kept 8 bases outside the gene matches. CDR1 and CDR2 from the germline V gene are SGHDT and YYEEEE. Turning to this clone: The antigen remains unidentified.

Assay used: immunoSEQ multiplex PCR; TCRdb lists only in-frame clones, some missing. Counted here are about 140,000 clones, about 78% occurring once; the ten biggest clones make up roughly 4.7%. Regarding the study as a whole: Clonality (at baseline) was higher than in age-matched healthy donors and tracked circulating CD8+ T-cell counts. Public clonotypes (which were uncommon) either contracted or remained stable on treatment.

Specimen: PBMCs, collected after 24 months of ibrutinib treatment. The receptor's source is a human donor with chronic lymphocytic leukemia. The chain combines TRBV5-6 with TRBJ1-5; 8 bases fit TRBD1. Here the CDR3 reads CASSLGDRTRGQPQHF. The CDR3 coding sequence is TGTGCCAGCAGCTTGGGGGACAGGACCCGGGGTCAGCCCCAGCATTTT.